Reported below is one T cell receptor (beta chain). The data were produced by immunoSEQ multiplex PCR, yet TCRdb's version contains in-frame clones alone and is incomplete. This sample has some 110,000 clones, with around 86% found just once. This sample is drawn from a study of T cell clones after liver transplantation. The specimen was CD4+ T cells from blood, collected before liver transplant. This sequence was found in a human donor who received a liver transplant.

DNA of the CDR3: TGTGCCAGCAGCCCCAGAGGGGGCGGTGAGACCCAGTACTTC. This sequence encodes CASSPRGGGETQYF. The gene calls are TRBV11-3 and TRBJ2-5, with 7 bases fitting TRBD1. This CDR3 spans 14 amino acids. In germline, CDR1 is SGHNT, CDR2 YENEEA. J gave up 5 bases and V 5 bases, and 8 bases lay outside the gene matches.